The 30 T cell receptor beta chains below all came from one sample that was sequenced in a study of CXCR3-negative and CXCR3-positive naive CD8 T cells. 5' RACE with UMI labels generated the TRB cDNA libraries. TCRdb reprocessed the 5' RACE reads and stores each CDR3 protein as one record, lacking DNA. Recorded for this sample: 50,000 to 65,000 distinct CDR3 sequences. Sequencing was carried out using naive CXCR3- CD8+ T cells from blood. Subset specified: CD45RO-CCR7+CD27+CD95- naive CD8+ T cells lacking CXCR3 (TNR3-). The receptors originated from a human donor in good health. Some clones in this sample may be carry-over from other donors' samples.

This rearrangement joins TRBV5-6 to TRBJ1-2; no DNA is available, so the TRBD1 call from TCRdb remains unchecked. The CDR3 has 13 amino acids. Germline-derived CDR1 and CDR2 are SGHDT and YYEEEE. CDR3 sequence: CASSLGGLHGYTF.

The rearrangement uses TRBV3-1 and TRBJ1-1. Germline-derived CDR1 and CDR2 are LGHDT and YNNKEL (reference sequence). The CDR3 extends over 17 amino acids. The CDR3 protein is CASSQDSLTMMNTEAFF.

In terms of frequency, this clonotype is medium-sized. The chain is built from TRBV29-1 and TRBJ2-5. This CDR3 has 12 residues. From germline, CDR1 is SQVTM and CDR2 ANQGSEA. The CDR3 loop is CSVEGREETQYF.

This CDR3 reads CASSLGVAGAETQYF. The V and J genes are TRBV7-2 and TRBJ2-5; TCRdb designates TRBD1, a call that cannot be tested without DNA. CDR3 size: 15 residues. Germline V gene lookup returns CDR1 SGHTA and CDR2 FQGNSA. The complete variable domain, with remaining parts taken from reference TRBV7-2 and TRBJ2-5, reads GAGVSQSPSNKVTEKGKDVELRCDPISGHTALYWYRQSLGQGLEFLIYFQGNSAPDKSGLPSDRFSAERTGGSVSTLTIQRTQQEDSAVYLCASSLGVAGAETQYFGPGTRLLVL.

The chain uses TRBV7-9 and TRBJ2-3; TCRdb's D gene call, TRBD2, goes unchecked for lack of DNA. This CDR3 is 14 amino acids long. Germline loops: CDR1 SEHNR, CDR2 FQNEAQ (reference sequence). CDR3 sequence reads: CARQGREITDTQYF.

The CDR3 here is CASSYSSGGYTF. The chain employs TRBV6-5 and TRBJ1-2. The CDR3 has 12 amino acids. Germline loops: CDR1 MNHEY, CDR2 SVGAGI.

The rearrangement uses TRBV20-1 and TRBJ2-1; with no DNA, the TCRdb D assignment of TRBD1 cannot be verified. In germline, CDR1 is DFQATT, CDR2 SNEGSKA (reference sequence). The CDR3 length is 13 residues. The chain's CDR3 is CSARPRDYNEQFF.

CDR3 region: CASSDRWLYEQYF. V usage is TRBV21-1 and J usage is TRBJ2-7; without DNA, the TCRdb call of TRBD2 cannot be checked. TRBV21-1 is termed a pseudogene. This CDR3 region has 13 residues.

This sequence joins TRBV27 and TRBJ2-1; with no DNA, the TCRdb D assignment of TRBD2 cannot be verified. The CDR3 sequence is 15 residues long. Looked up from germline, CDR1 is MNHEY and CDR2 is SMNVEV (reference sequence). The CDR3 loop reads CASSLGTSGGPEQFF.

The chain joins TRBV29-1 to TRBJ2-7; no DNA is available, so the TRBD1 call from TCRdb remains unchecked. Germline assignment: CDR1 SQVTM and CDR2 ANQGSEA. The CDR3 covers 15 residues. The CDR3 here is CSVEEPGTETYEQYF.

The chain joins TRBV28 to TRBJ1-2. The CDR3 loop spans 13 amino acids. Germline CDR1 reads MDHEN; CDR2 reads SYDVKM. The CDR3 reads CASSLPEGYGYTF.

The CDR3: CASSLASSTDTQYF. This chain uses TRBV27 with TRBJ2-3; without DNA, the TCRdb call of TRBD2 cannot be checked. The CDR3 extends over 14 amino acids. Germline V gene data show CDR1 as MNHEY and CDR2 as SMNVEV (reference sequence).

The chain joins TRBV29-1 to TRBJ2-2; TCRdb lists TRBD2, though no DNA is available to test this call. The germline V gene encodes CDR1 SQVTM and CDR2 ANQGSEA. The CDR3 has 17 amino acids. This CDR3 is CSVEEASGRESTGELFF.

The chain has TRBV19 and TRBJ2-3; TCRdb calls TRBD1, which cannot be checked without DNA. The CDR3 covers 15 residues. Germline V lookup: CDR1 LNHDA, CDR2 SQIVND (reference sequence). The CDR3 protein is CASSIDAGGTDTQYF.

V usage is TRBV12-1 and J usage is TRBJ2-1; TCRdb designates TRBD2, a call that cannot be tested without DNA. TRBV12-1 constitutes a pseudogene. The CDR3 covers 20 residues. CDR3 sequence: CASSSTWTSGRALSYNEQFF.

The V call is TRBV7-3, the J call TRBJ2-3. CDR1 and CDR2 (germline): SGHTA, FQGTGA. This CDR3 region has 13 residues. CDR3 amino acids: CASSAYTSDTQYF.

The rearrangement links TRBV7-2 to TRBJ1-2. Germline CDR1 is SGHTA and CDR2 is FQGNSA. CDR3 size: 13 residues. CDR3 in amino acids: CASSVVLRSGYTF.

The rearrangement joins TRBV28 to TRBJ1-1. Germline lookup yields CDR1 MDHEN and CDR2 SYDVKM. The CDR3 loop spans 13 amino acids. This chain's CDR3 is CASSFEGFTEAFF.

This chain links TRBV7-9 with TRBJ2-1; without DNA, the TCRdb call of TRBD2 cannot be checked. Germline CDR1 reads SEHNR; CDR2 reads FQNEAQ (reference sequence). The CDR3 length is 13 residues. Here the CDR3 reads CASSLSPVDEQFF.

The chain couples TRBV6-5 to TRBJ2-1; TCRdb reports TRBD2, a call that lacks DNA to check it against. CDR1 and CDR2 (germline): MNHEY, SVGAGI. The CDR3 runs to 16 residues. The CDR3 region is CASSPRLAPLYNEQFF.

The J gene is TRBJ1-2, the V gene TRBV7-2; TCRdb's assignment of TRBD1 cannot be checked, as there is no DNA. The CDR3 consists of 13 residues. CDR1 is SGHTA and CDR2 is FQGNSA in the germline V gene. CDR3 region: CASSRGQFYGYTF.

The chain carries TRBV15 and TRBJ2-2. Germline V lookup: CDR1 LNHNV, CDR2 YYDKDF (reference sequence). There are 15 residues in the CDR3. The CDR3 sequence is CATSIGPDRTGGLFF.

The CDR3 region is CASSQAQLAGGHEQYF. The chain combines TRBV4-1 with TRBJ2-7; TCRdb reports TRBD2, a call that lacks DNA to check it against. Germline-derived CDR1 and CDR2 are MGHRA and YSYEKL. The CDR3 length is 16 residues.

This chain connects TRBV9 to TRBJ1-5. CDR1 SGDLS and CDR2 YYNGEE come from the germline V gene. The CDR3 totals 14 residues. The CDR3 region is CASSSGGGSQPQHF.

The chain is built from TRBV9 and TRBJ2-1; TCRdb lists TRBD2, though no DNA is available to test this call. This CDR3 contains 15 residues. Germline CDR1 reads SGDLS; CDR2 reads YYNGEE. The CDR3 sequence: CASSVAPSGDNEQFF.

V is TRBV24-1 and J is TRBJ2-1; there is no DNA to check the TCRdb D call of TRBD1. CDR1 is KGHDR, CDR2 SFDVKD, per germline. The CDR3 consists of 13 residues. CDR3 protein: CATRGTGSDEQFF.

The chain is built from TRBV12-3 or TRBV12-4 and TRBJ1-4. There are 14 residues in the CDR3. The CDR3: CASSTPEGNEKLFF.

This sequence joins TRBV21-1 and TRBJ2-7; TCRdb's D gene call, TRBD1, goes unchecked for lack of DNA. TRBV21-1 is a known pseudogene. CDR3 length: 15 amino acids. The CDR3: CASSIRDNPSYEQYF.

This chain uses TRBV28 with TRBJ2-2; as DNA is missing, the TRBD2 call by TCRdb cannot be tested. Germline loops: CDR1 MDHEN, CDR2 SYDVKM. The CDR3 runs 18 residues. This chain's CDR3 is CASRSPGLAGTNTGELFF. The entire variable domain, with the rest obtained from reference TRBV28 and TRBJ2-2, is as follows: DVKVTQSSRYLVKRTGEKVFLECVQDMDHENMFWYRQDPGLGLRLIYFSYDVKMKEKGDIPEGYSVSREKKERFSLILESASTNQTSMYLCASRSPGLAGTNTGELFFGEGSRLTVL.

This chain uses TRBV20-1 with TRBJ2-7; with no DNA, the TCRdb D assignment of TRBD1 cannot be verified. Germline CDR1 reads DFQATT; CDR2 reads SNEGSKA (reference sequence). This CDR3 spans 15 amino acids. CDR3 loop: CSARDARQDYYEQYF.